Listed below are T cell receptor beta chains from one sample, sequenced in a study of siplizumab effects on memory and regulatory T cells. Profiled with immunoSEQ multiplex PCR; TCRdb holds only in-frame clones, not every one. The profile shows fewer than 65,000 clones, about 94% of them singletons. The material sequenced was CD8+ T cells sorted from blood. The receptors were sampled from a human donor in good health. Each CDR3 is given with its conserved first and last residue. D genes are given only for firm matches. Size tells how often a clone was seen (once, few, many) or the class of an expanded clone, and some rows leave it out.

v_gene: TRBV28
abundance: NA
j_gene: TRBJ2-7
d_gene: TRBD1
CDR3nt: TGTGCCAGCAATCCATACCCTCCGGGACAGATGTACGAGCAGTACTTC
CDR3aa: CASNPYPPGQMYEQYF

v_gene: TRBV11-3
abundance: NA
j_gene: TRBJ2-2
d_gene: NA
CDR3nt: TGTGCCAGCAGCTTAGGAGGGGACACCGGGGAGCTGTTTTTT
CDR3aa: CASSLGGDTGELFF

v_gene: TRBV28
abundance: NA
j_gene: TRBJ2-7
d_gene: NA
CDR3nt: TGTGCCAGCAGTCCAGGGGTGGACGAGCAGTACTTC
CDR3aa: CASSPGVDEQYF

v_gene: TRBV4-1
abundance: NA
j_gene: TRBJ1-5
d_gene: NA
CDR3nt: TGCGCCAGCAGCCAAGGGTCCGAGAGGGATCAGCCCCAGCATTTT
CDR3aa: CASSQGSERDQPQHF

v_gene: TRBV7-9
abundance: NA
j_gene: TRBJ2-2
d_gene: NA
CDR3nt: TGTGCCAGCACCGCGACAGGCCCGCGGAACACCGGGGAGCTGTTTTTT
CDR3aa: CASTATGPRNTGELFF

v_gene: TRBV7-9
abundance: NA
j_gene: TRBJ1-1
d_gene: NA
CDR3nt: TGTGCCAGCAGCTTACTACAGAACACTGAAGCTTTCTTT
CDR3aa: CASSLLQNTEAFF

v_gene: TRBV6-6
abundance: NA
j_gene: TRBJ2-1
d_gene: TRBD2
CDR3nt: TGTGCCAGCAGGCAACTAGCGGGAGGGTTGGGTGAGCAGTTCTTC
CDR3aa: CASRQLAGGLGEQFF

v_gene: TRBV19
abundance: NA
j_gene: TRBJ1-2
d_gene: TRBD1
CDR3nt: TGTGCCAGTACACAGGGGGCAGTCGTTGTCTATGGCTACACCTTC
CDR3aa: CASTQGAVVVYGYTF

v_gene: TRBV6-6
abundance: NA
j_gene: TRBJ2-7
d_gene: NA
CDR3nt: TGTGCCAGCAGTTACTCGACGGGGAACCCACTGTACTTC
CDR3aa: CASSYSTGNPLYF

v_gene: TRBV27
abundance: once
j_gene: TRBJ2-7
d_gene: NA
CDR3nt: TGTGCCAGCAGTAGAGACAGCAACGAGCAGTACTTC
CDR3aa: CASSRDSNEQYF

v_gene: TRBV5-4
abundance: NA
j_gene: TRBJ2-2
d_gene: TRBD1
CDR3nt: TGTGCCAGCAGCTGGGGGACAGGGGGGCCCGGGGAGCTGTTTTTT
CDR3aa: CASSWGTGGPGELFF

v_gene: TRBV7-9
abundance: once
j_gene: TRBJ1-3
d_gene: NA
CDR3nt: TGTGCCAGCAGCTTACTACAGGTTCAAAACACCATATATTTT
CDR3aa: CASSLLQVQNTIYF

v_gene: TRBV6-6
abundance: once
j_gene: TRBJ2-6
d_gene: NA
CDR3nt: TGTGCCAGCAGTTACTCGTCCGCCTCTGGGGCCAACGTCCTGACTTTC
CDR3aa: CASSYSSASGANVLTF

v_gene: TRBV27
abundance: NA
j_gene: TRBJ2-1
d_gene: NA
CDR3nt: TGTGCCAGCAGTTTGGGGGTTTTCTATGAGCAGTTCTTC
CDR3aa: CASSLGVFYEQFF

v_gene: TRBV5-6
abundance: NA
j_gene: TRBJ1-2
d_gene: NA
CDR3nt: TGTGCCAGCAGCTTGGACGGGGGAGGCTACACCTTC
CDR3aa: CASSLDGGGYTF

v_gene: TRBV6-1
abundance: NA
j_gene: TRBJ1-1
d_gene: NA
CDR3nt: TGTGCCAGCAGTGTAGGGACGACAAACACTGAAGCTTTCTTT
CDR3aa: CASSVGTTNTEAFF

v_gene: TRBV5-8
abundance: few
j_gene: TRBJ2-1
d_gene: NA
CDR3nt: TGTGCCAGCAGCCGACGACGATCCTACAATGAGCAGTTCTTC
CDR3aa: CASSRRRSYNEQFF

v_gene: TRBV11-2
abundance: NA
j_gene: TRBJ2-3
d_gene: TRBD1
CDR3nt: TGTGCCAGCAGCGTACCCGGGACAGCCACAGATACGCAGTATTTT
CDR3aa: CASSVPGTATDTQYF

v_gene: TRBV7-9
abundance: NA
j_gene: TRBJ1-1
d_gene: NA
CDR3nt: TGTGCCAGCAGCTTGGGCAGAGGGGTGTCTTTCTTT
CDR3aa: CASSLGRGVSFF

v_gene: TRBV9
abundance: NA
j_gene: TRBJ2-1
d_gene: NA
CDR3nt: TGTGCCAGCAGCGGAGCCTATGATTGGGATGAGCAGTTCTTC
CDR3aa: CASSGAYDWDEQFF

v_gene: TRBV19
abundance: NA
j_gene: TRBJ2-3
d_gene: NA
CDR3nt: TGTGCCAGTAGTATGGGGCAGCGCACAGATACGCAGTATTTT
CDR3aa: CASSMGQRTDTQYF

v_gene: TRBV4-1
abundance: once
j_gene: TRBJ2-2
d_gene: NA
CDR3nt: TGCGCCAGCAGCCCATACACCGGGGAGCTGTTTTTT
CDR3aa: CASSPYTGELFF

v_gene: TRBV27
abundance: NA
j_gene: TRBJ2-7
d_gene: TRBD2
CDR3nt: TGTGCCAGCAGTTTGGGACTAGCGGGAGTCGGCGAGCAGTACTTC
CDR3aa: CASSLGLAGVGEQYF

v_gene: TRBV4-1
abundance: NA
j_gene: TRBJ2-3
d_gene: TRBD2
CDR3nt: TGCGCCAGCAGCCAAACCCTGGGACTAGCGGGTGGGAGTGAAACAGATACGCAGTATTTT
CDR3aa: CASSQTLGLAGGSETDTQYF

v_gene: TRBV28
abundance: NA
j_gene: TRBJ1-5
d_gene: NA
CDR3nt: TGTGCCAGCTCGGGACTCAGGATATCAAATAGCAATCAGCCCCAGCATTTT
CDR3aa: CASSGLRISNSNQPQHF

v_gene: TRBV19
abundance: NA
j_gene: TRBJ1-5
d_gene: TRBD1
CDR3nt: TGTGCCAGTAGTATCCGGGACAGTAATCAGCCCCAGCATTTT
CDR3aa: CASSIRDSNQPQHF

v_gene: TRBV28
abundance: NA
j_gene: TRBJ1-1
d_gene: NA
CDR3nt: TGTGCCAGCAGTTTATATCGGGGGACTGAAGCTTTCTTT
CDR3aa: CASSLYRGTEAFF

v_gene: TRBV4-2
abundance: NA
j_gene: TRBJ1-1
d_gene: TRBD1
CDR3nt: TGTGCCAGCTGCCCGACAGGGGGCAACACTGAAGCTTTCTTT
CDR3aa: CASCPTGGNTEAFF